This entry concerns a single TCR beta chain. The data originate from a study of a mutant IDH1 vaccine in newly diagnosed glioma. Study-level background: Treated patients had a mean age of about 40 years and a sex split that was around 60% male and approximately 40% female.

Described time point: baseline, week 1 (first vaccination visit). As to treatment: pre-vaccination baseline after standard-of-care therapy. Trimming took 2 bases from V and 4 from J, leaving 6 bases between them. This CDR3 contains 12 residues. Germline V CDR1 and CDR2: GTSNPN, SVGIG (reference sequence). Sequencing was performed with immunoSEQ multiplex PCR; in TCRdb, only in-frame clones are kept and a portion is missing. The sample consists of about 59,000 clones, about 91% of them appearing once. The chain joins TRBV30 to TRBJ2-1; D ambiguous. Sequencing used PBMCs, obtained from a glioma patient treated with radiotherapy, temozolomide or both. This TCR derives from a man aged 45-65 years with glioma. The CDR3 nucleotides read TGTGCCTGGAGTTTGGGGTACAATGAGCAGTTCTTC. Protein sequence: CAWSLGYNEQFF.